A selection of T cell receptor beta chains follows, all from one sample in a study of OX40 agonist ivuxolimab in advanced cancers. Method: immunoSEQ multiplex PCR; TCRdb's copy keeps in-frame clones and lacks some. Found here are tens of thousands of clones, 90% of them singletons; the top ten hold roughly 4.8%. This specimen was CD4+ or CD8+ T cells sorted from blood, taken in a trial of the OX40 agonist ivuxolimab. The receptors stem from an adult with an advanced solid tumor such as melanoma, head and neck, liver or kidney cancer. Both conserved end residues are part of each CDR3. The order of the fields is J gene, clone size, V gene, D gene, CDR3 DNA, CDR3 protein. A D gene is named only where the DNA matches it firmly. Some rows have no size entry. The others give once, few or many, or a class for an expanded clone.

TRBJ2-2 | - | TRBV27 | - | TGTGCCAGTAACTATGGGCAAAACACCGGGGAGCTGTTTTTT | CASNYGQNTGELFF
TRBJ1-1 | - | TRBV7-6 | - | TGTGCCAGCAGCCAATTGGGGAACACTGAAGCTTTCTTT | CASSQLGNTEAFF
TRBJ2-1 | - | TRBV2 | TRBD2 | TGTGCCAGCAAAATCTTACCGGGACTAGCGAATGAGCAGTTCTTC | CASKILPGLANEQFF
TRBJ2-7 | - | TRBV14 | - | TGTGCCAGCAGCCAACGGACGGAGAGCTCCTACGAGCAGTACTTC | CASSQRTESSYEQYF
TRBJ1-5 | - | TRBV7-2 | - | TGTGCCAGCAGCGCGGACGGCAATCAGCCCCAGCATTTT | CASSADGNQPQHF
TRBJ2-1 | - | TRBV20-1 | - | TGCAGTGCCGGGCCGGTCCATGAGCAGTTCTTC | CSAGPVHEQFF
TRBJ1-6 | - | TRBV11-3 | TRBD1 | TGTGCCAGCAGCTTAGACCGCCAGACAGGGGAGGTTTCACCCCTCCACTTT | CASSLDRQTGEVSPLHF
TRBJ2-1 | - | TRBV5-1 | TRBD2 | TGCGCCAGCCAAACCGGGACTAGCATCGTAGATGAGCAGTTCTTC | CASQTGTSIVDEQFF
TRBJ1-5 | - | TRBV19 | - | TGTGCCAGTAATCGTAGCAATCAGCCCCAGCATTTT | CASNRSNQPQHF
TRBJ2-7 | - | TRBV10-3 | - | TGTGCCATCAGTGGCGAGAGTTACGAGCAGTACTTC | CAISGESYEQYF
TRBJ1-1 | few | TRBV5-1 | - | TGCGCCAGCAGCTTGGAGGGTATTGAAGCTTTCTTT | CASSLEGIEAFF
TRBJ2-5 | - | TRBV5-1 | TRBD2 | TGCGCCAGCACTGTCAGCGGGGGGGTCCAAGAGACCCAGTACTTC | CASTVSGGVQETQYF
TRBJ1-1 | - | TRBV5-1 | - | TGCGCCAGCAAAGGGGGGATCCTGAACACTGAAGCTTTCTTT | CASKGGILNTEAFF
TRBJ2-2 | - | TRBV5-8 | - | TGTGCCAGCAGCTTGTTTCCCGGGGAGCTGTTTTTT | CASSLFPGELFF
TRBJ1-5 | - | TRBV28 | TRBD1 | TGTGCCAGCAGAGGGACAGGGAGTGGCAATCAGCCCCAGCATTTT | CASRGTGSGNQPQHF
TRBJ2-7 | few | TRBV5-4 | - | TGTGCCAGCAGCTCAATCCTGGATCGGCCCTACGAGCAGTACTTC | CASSSILDRPYEQYF
TRBJ1-3 | - | TRBV5-1 | - | TGCGCCAGCAGCAACGGACAGCCATCTGGAAACACCATATATTTT | CASSNGQPSGNTIYF
TRBJ2-7 | - | TRBV18 | - | TGTGCCAGCTCACGCCGACAGGACTACGAGCAGTACTTC | CASSRRQDYEQYF
TRBJ2-2 | - | TRBV5-6 | TRBD1 | TGTGCCAGCAGCTGGGACAGGGGGCGAACCGGGGAGCTGTTTTTT | CASSWDRGRTGELFF
TRBJ1-4 | - | TRBV19 | TRBD1 | TGTGCCAGTAGGAACCCCGGGACAGTTTATGAAAAACTGTTTTTT | CASRNPGTVYEKLFF
TRBJ2-1 | - | TRBV7-9 | TRBD1 | TGTGCCAGCACCTTGGGACAGGGACGGGGTGAGCAGTTCTTC | CASTLGQGRGEQFF
TRBJ2-5 | - | TRBV6-5 | TRBD2 | TGTGCCAGCAGCACCCTAGCGGTGGCCCAAGAGACCCAGTACTTC | CASSTLAVAQETQYF
TRBJ2-1 | - | TRBV4-2 | - | TGTGCCAGCAGCCAAGAACCTGCGAGAGAGCAGTTCTTC | CASSQEPAREQFF
TRBJ2-1 | once | TRBV27 | - | TGTGCCAGCAGCCCCACCCCGGACGCATACAATGAGCAGTTCTTC | CASSPTPDAYNEQFF
TRBJ2-3 | - | TRBV25-1 | TRBD2 | TGTGCCAGCAGTGACTGGGCTAGCGGGAGGGATACGCAGTATTTT | CASSDWASGRDTQYF
TRBJ1-4 | - | TRBV7-2 | - | TGTGCCAGCAGCCCCAGACCGGGGTTTAATGAAAAACTGTTTTTT | CASSPRPGFNEKLFF
TRBJ2-7 | - | TRBV7-6 | - | TGTGCCAGCAGCGTCCGGGACCGCGAGCAGTACTTC | CASSVRDREQYF
TRBJ2-7 | - | TRBV10-1 | TRBD2 | TGCGCCAGCAGTGAGGGACTAGCGGGCTACGAGCAGTACTTC | CASSEGLAGYEQYF
TRBJ1-4 | - | TRBV2 | - | TGTGCCAGCAGTGGTACAGACAATAATGAAAAACTGTTTTTT | CASSGTDNNEKLFF